This T cell receptor beta chain emerged from a study of CD8+CD57+ T cells in acquired aplastic anemia. The TCR beta profiling, which covered VDJ combination and CDR3 sequence, was carried out using genomic DNA as the template. TCRdb recomputed calls from the reads with MiXCR, one row per CDR3 protein. The sample contains around 170,000 distinct CDR3 sequences, approximately 46% of which appear only once. Study-wide findings and caveats: In common between the patients and the controls were nearly 30 CD8+ CDR3 sequences.

At least ten counts were recorded for this clonotype. Antigen: not known. CDR1 and CDR2 (germline): SGHVS, FQNEAQ. Trimming shortened V by 6 bases and J by 6 bases, and 13 bases separated the two germline ends. CDR3 length equals 13 residues. V gene TRBV7-8 combines with J gene TRBJ2-3; D may be TRBD2 (6 bases). This clonotype was sampled from a human donor in good health. Sequencing was carried out using sorted CD4+, CD8+, or CD8+CD57+ T cells (not recorded which) from PBMCs. The CDR3 is CASRQRGGDTQYF. CDR3 nucleotides: TGTGCCAGCAGGCAACGTGGGGGGGATACGCAGTATTTT.